This TCR beta chain stems from a study of cytomegalovirus exposure and HLA in healthy donors. As concerns this clone: Antigen unknown.

PCR amplification relied on 60 Vbeta primers (plus 13 Jbeta primers). Assay used: immunoSEQ multiplex PCR; TCRdb lists only in-frame clones, some missing. The data show 130,000 or so clones, just under 85% seen once. Findings and caveats of the study: The HLA-A and HLA-B alleles of most subjects were reportedly predicted accurately from TCR beta sequences.

Germline-derived CDR1 and CDR2 are MDHEN and SYDVKM. This CDR3 contains 16 residues. V was clipped by 4 bases and J by 0 bases, with 13 bases between them. V gene TRBV28 combines with J gene TRBJ2-1; a possible D gene is TRBD1 (6 bases). The TCR originated in a woman aged 40 to 50 in good health and CMV-seronegative. Sequencing was done on a sample of PBMCs. CDR3 sequence: CASSSLGALSYNEQFF. In DNA form, the CDR3 reads TGTGCCAGCAGTTCCTTGGGGGCCCTCTCCTACAATGAGCAGTTCTTC.